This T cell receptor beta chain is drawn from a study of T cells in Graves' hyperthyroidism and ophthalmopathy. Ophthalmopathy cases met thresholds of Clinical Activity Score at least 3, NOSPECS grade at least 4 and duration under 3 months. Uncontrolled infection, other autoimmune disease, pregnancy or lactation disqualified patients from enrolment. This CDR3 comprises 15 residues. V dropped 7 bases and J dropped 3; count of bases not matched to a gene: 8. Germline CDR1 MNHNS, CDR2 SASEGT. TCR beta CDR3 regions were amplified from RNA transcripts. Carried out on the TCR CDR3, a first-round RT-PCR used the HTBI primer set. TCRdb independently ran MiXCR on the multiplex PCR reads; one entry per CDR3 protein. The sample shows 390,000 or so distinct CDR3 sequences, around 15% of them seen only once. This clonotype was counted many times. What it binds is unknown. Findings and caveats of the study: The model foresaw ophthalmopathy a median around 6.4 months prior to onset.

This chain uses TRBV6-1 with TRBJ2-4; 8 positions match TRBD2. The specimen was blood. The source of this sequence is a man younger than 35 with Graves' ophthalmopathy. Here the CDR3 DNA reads TGTGCCAGCAACTTAGCGGGAACGGGCAAAAACATTCAGTACTTC. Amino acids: CASNLAGTGKNIQYF.